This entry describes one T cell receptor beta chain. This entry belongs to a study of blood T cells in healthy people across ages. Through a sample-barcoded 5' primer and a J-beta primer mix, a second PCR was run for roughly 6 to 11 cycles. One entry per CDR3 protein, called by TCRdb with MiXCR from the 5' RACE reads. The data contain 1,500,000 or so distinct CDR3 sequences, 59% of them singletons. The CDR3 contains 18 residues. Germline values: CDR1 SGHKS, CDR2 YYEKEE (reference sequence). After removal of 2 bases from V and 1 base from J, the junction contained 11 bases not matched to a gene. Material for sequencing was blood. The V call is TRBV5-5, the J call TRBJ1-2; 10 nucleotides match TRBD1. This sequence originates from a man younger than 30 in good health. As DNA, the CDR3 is TGTGCCAGCAGCTTAACAGCCGGGACAGGGGTCTATAACTATGGCTACACCTTC. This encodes CASSLTAGTGVYNYGYTF. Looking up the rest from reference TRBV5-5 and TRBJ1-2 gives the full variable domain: DAGVTQSPTHLIKTRGQQVTLRCSPISGHKSVSWYQQVLGQGPQFIFQYYEKEERGRGNFPDRFSARQFPNYSSELNVNALLLGDSALYLCASSLTAGTGVYNYGYTFGSGTRLTVV.